The source of this TCR beta chain is a study of sequential checkpoint blockade in melanoma. Study context: Each arm's sequence ended with maintenance nivolumab.

This CDR3 region has 16 residues. Germline CDR1 and CDR2: LGHNA and YNFKEQ. Losses at the gene ends were 0 bases for V and 6 bases for J; bases not matched to a gene: 10. Assay: immunoSEQ multiplex PCR; the TCRdb copy retains only in-frame clones and omits some. Of about 20,000 clones detected, 50% to 65% appear once; the ten largest clones hold 17%. Indicated treatment: randomized to nivolumab then ipilimumab (arm A) or the reverse (arm B). Patients had received no earlier DNA-damaging chemotherapy. Sorted cells were live CD3+CD8+, lacking CD19 and CD56, from PBMCs. The source material was CD8+ T cells sorted from blood (inferred from file names), sampled from a patient given nivolumab and ipilimumab in sequence. The V call is TRBV4-2, the J call TRBJ2-7, with 8 nucleotides matching TRBD2. This clonotype was sampled from a human donor with melanoma. CDR3 coding DNA: TGTGCCAGCAGCCAAGAAGGGACGGGGGGGCTTCTCGAGCAGTACTTC. Its protein is CASSQEGTGGLLEQYF.